This TCR beta chain was retrieved from a study of blood T cell repertoires in COVID-19. Germline CDR1 reads MGHRA; CDR2 reads YSYEKL. This CDR3 contains 14 residues. The ends lost 7 bases at V and 3 bases at J; junction bases unmatched: 8. Sequencing used immunoSEQ multiplex PCR; TCRdb keeps in-frame clones, though not all of them. The sample lists around 200,000 clones; approximately 81% were seen once. The sequenced material came from peripheral blood. This receptor was identified in a woman at least 80 years old with acute or convalescent COVID-19. The rearrangement uses TRBV4-1 and TRBJ1-2; 7 bases align to TRBD1. In DNA form, the CDR3 reads TGCGCCAGCACCCCCGTTGGGACAGACTATGGCTACACCTTC. It codes for CASTPVGTDYGYTF.